This T cell receptor beta chain derives from a study of cytomegalovirus exposure and HLA in healthy donors. There are a few counts of this clone. PCR amplification relied on 60 Vbeta primers (plus 13 Jbeta primers). Sequencing used immunoSEQ multiplex PCR; TCRdb keeps in-frame clones, though not all of them. The repertoire has about 130,000 clones, roughly 9.6% of them found once; the top ten carry 5.5% to 8%. V shed 6 bases and J shed 1 base, with 9 bases lying between them. The CDR3 is made up of 13 amino acids. The germline V gene has CDR1 SNHLY and CDR2 FYNNEI. V usage is TRBV2 and J usage is TRBJ1-1; D not resolved. The sample was PBMCs. The sequence came from a woman between 40 and 50 years old in good health and CMV-seropositive. The CDR3, as DNA: TGTGCCAGCAGCCAGGAAGGGAACACTGAAGCTTTCTTT. Translating it yields CASSQEGNTEAFF.